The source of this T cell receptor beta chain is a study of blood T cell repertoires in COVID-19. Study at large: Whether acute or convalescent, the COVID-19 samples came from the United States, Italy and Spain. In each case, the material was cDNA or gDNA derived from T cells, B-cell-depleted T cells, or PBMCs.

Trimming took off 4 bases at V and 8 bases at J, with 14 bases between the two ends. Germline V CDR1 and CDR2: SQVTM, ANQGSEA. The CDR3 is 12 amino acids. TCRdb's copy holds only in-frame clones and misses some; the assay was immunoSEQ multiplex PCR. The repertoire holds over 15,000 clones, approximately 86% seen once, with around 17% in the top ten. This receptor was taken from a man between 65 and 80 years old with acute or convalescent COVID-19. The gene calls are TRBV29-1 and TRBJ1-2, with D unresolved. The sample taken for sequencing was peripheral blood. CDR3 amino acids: CSVGEDPSGYTF. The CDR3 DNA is TGCAGCGTTGGCGAGGATCCCTCGGGCTACACCTTC.